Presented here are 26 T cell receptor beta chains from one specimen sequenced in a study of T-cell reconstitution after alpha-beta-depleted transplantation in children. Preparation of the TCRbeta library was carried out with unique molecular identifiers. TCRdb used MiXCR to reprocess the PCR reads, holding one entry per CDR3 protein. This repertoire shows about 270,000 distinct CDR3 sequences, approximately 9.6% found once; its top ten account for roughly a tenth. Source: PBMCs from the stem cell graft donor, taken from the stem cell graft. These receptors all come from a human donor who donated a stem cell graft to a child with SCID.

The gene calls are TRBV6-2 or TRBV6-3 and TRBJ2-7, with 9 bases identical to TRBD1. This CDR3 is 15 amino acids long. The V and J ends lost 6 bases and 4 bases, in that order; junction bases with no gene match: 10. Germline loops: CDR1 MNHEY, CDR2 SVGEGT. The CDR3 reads CASRERTGVKYEQYF. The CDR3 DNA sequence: TGTGCCAGCAGGGAGAGGACAGGGGTTAAGTACGAGCAGTACTTC.

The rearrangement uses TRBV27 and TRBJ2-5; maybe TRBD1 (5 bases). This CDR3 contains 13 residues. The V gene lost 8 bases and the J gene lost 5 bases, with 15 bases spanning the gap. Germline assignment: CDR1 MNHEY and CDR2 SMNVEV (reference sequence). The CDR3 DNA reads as TGTGCCAGCTTTGATGCAGGGTGGGAGACCCAGTACTTC. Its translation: CASFDAGWETQYF.

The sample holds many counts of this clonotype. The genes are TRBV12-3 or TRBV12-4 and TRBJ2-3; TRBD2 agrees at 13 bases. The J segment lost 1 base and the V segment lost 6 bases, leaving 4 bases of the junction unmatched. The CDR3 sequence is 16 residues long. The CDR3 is CASRPGLAGGTDTQYF. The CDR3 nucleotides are TGTGCCAGCAGACCTGGACTAGCGGGAGGCACAGATACGCAGTATTTT.

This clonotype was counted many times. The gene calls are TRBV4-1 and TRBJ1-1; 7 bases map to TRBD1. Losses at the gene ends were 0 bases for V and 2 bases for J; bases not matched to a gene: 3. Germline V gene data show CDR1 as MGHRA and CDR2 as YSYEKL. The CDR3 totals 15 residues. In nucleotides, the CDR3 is TGCGCCAGCAGCCAAGATAAGGGGGCAAACACTGAAGCTTTCTTT. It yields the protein CASSQDKGANTEAFF.

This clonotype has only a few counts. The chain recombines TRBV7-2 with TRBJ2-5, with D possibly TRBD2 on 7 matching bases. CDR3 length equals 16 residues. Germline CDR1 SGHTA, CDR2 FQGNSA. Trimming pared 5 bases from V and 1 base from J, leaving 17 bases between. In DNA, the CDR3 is TGTGCCAGCAGCGGGAGGGCAGGGGTGCTCCAAGAGACCCAGTACTTC. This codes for CASSGRAGVLQETQYF.

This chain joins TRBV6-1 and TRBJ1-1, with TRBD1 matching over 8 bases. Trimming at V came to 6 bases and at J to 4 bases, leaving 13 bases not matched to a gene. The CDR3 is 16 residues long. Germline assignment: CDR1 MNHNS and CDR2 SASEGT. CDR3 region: CASRPSSTDRGTEAFF. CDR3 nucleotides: TGTGCCAGCAGACCATCCAGTACCGACAGGGGCACTGAAGCTTTCTTT.

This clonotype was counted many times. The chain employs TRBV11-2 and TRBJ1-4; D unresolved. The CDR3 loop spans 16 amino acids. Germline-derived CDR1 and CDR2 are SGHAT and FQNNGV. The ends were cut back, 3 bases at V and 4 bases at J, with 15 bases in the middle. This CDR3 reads CASSFVGGGLNEKLFF. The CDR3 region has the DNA TGTGCCAGCAGCTTTGTCGGTGGAGGCCTTAATGAAAAACTGTTTTTT.

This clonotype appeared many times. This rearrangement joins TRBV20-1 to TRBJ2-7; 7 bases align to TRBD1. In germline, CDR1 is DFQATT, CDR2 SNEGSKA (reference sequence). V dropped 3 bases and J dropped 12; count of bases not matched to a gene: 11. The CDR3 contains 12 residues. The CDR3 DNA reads TGCAGTGCTAGGCGAGACAGGGACCGACGGTACTTC. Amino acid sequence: CSARRDRDRRYF.

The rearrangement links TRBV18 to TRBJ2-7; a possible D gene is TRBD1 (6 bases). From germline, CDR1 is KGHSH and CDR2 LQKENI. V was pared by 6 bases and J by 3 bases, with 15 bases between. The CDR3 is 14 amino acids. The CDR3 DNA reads TGTGCCAGCTCTTCAAACGGACAGATCTACGAGCAGTACTTC. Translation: CASSSNGQIYEQYF. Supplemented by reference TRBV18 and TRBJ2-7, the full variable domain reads NAGVMQNPRHLVRRRGQEARLRCSPMKGHSHVYWYRQLPEEGLKFMVYLQKENIIDESGMPKERFSAEFPKEGPSILRIQQVVRGDSAAYFCASSSNGQIYEQYFGPGTRLTVT.

The CDR3 spells CASSPKGSYEQYF. In nucleotides, the CDR3 is TGTGCCAGCTCACCCAAGGGGTCCTACGAGCAGTACTTC. The chain carries TRBV18 and TRBJ2-7; perhaps TRBD1 as D (5 bases). The CDR3 extends over 13 amino acids. Germline CDR1 reads KGHSH; CDR2 reads LQKENI. V lost 3 bases, J lost 1 base, and 7 bases lay in between.

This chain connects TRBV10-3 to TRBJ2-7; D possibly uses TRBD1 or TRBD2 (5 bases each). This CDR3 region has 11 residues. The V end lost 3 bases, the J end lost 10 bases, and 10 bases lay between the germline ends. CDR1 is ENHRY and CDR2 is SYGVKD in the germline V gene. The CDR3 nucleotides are TGTGCCATCAGTGACGGGGCAGTTCAGTACTTC. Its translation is CAISDGAVQYF.

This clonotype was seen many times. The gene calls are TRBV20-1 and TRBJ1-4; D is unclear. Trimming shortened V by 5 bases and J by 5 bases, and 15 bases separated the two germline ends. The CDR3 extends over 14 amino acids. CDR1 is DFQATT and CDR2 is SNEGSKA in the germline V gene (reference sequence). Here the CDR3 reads CSAVVGTGNEKLFF. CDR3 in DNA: TGCAGTGCTGTCGTTGGTACGGGGAATGAAAAACTGTTTTTT.

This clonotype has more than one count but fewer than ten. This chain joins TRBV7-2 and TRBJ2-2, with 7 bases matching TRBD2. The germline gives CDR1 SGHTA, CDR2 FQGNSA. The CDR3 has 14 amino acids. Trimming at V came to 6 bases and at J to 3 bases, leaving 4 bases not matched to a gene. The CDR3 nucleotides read TGTGCCAGCAGTCGGGGGGTTTACACCGGGGAGCTGTTTTTT. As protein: CASSRGVYTGELFF.

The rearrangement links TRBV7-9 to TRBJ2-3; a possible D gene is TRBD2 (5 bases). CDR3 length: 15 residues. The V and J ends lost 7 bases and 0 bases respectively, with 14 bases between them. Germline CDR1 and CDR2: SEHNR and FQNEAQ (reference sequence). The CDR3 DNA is TGTGCCAGCACGCTCTTAGCGCGTAGCACAGATACGCAGTATTTT. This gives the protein CASTLLARSTDTQYF.

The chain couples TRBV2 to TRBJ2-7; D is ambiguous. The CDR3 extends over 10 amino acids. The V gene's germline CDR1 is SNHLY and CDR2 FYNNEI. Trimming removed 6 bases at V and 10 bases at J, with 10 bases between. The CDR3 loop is CASRNGVQYF. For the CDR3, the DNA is TGTGCCAGCAGGAATGGGGTACAGTACTTC. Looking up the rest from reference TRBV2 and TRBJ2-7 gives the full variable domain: EPEVTQTPSHQVTQMGQEVILRCVPISNHLYFYWYRQILGQKVEFLVSFYNNEISEKSEIFDDQFSVERPDGSNFTLKIRSTKLEDSAMYFCASRNGVQYFGPGTRLTVT.

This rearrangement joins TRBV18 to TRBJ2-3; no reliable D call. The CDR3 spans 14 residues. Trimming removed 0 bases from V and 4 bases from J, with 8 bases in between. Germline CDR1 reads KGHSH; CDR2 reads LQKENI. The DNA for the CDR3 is TGTGCCAGCTCACCACCGAATAGCCCAGATACGCAGTATTTT. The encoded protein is CASSPPNSPDTQYF.

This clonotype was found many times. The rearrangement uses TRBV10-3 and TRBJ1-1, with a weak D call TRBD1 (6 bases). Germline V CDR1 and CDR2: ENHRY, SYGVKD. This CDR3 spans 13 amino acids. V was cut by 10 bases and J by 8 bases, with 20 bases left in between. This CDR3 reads CATYGTRSREAFF. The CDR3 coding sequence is TGTGCCACTTACGGGACACGGAGTCGAGAAGCTTTCTTT.

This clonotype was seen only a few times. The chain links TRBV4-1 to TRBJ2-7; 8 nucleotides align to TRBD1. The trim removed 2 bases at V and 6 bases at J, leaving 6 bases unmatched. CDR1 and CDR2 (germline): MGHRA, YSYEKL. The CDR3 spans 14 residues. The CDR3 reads CASSQTDRGGEQYF. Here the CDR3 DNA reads TGCGCCAGCAGCCAAACAGACAGGGGAGGCGAGCAGTACTTC.

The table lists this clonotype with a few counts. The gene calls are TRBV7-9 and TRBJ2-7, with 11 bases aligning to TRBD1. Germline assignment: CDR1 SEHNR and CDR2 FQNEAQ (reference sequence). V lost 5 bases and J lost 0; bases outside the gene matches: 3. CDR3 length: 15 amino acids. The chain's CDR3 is CASSIGTGGSYEQYF. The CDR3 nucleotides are TGTGCCAGCAGCATCGGGACAGGGGGCTCCTACGAGCAGTACTTC.

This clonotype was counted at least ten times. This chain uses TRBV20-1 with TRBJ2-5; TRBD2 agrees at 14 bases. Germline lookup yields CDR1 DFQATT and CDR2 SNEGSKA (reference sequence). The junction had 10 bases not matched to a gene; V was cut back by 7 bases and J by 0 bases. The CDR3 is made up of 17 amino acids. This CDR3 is CSVPKGTSGGNQETQYF. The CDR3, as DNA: TGCAGTGTCCCGAAGGGGACTAGCGGGGGTAACCAAGAGACCCAGTACTTC.

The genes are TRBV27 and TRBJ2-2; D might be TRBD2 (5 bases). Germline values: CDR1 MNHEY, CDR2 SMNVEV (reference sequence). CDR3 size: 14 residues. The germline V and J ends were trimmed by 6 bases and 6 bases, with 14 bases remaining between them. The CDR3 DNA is TGTGCCAGCAGCAACCTCCGCGGGTCCGGGGAGCTGTTTTTT. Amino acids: CASSNLRGSGELFF.

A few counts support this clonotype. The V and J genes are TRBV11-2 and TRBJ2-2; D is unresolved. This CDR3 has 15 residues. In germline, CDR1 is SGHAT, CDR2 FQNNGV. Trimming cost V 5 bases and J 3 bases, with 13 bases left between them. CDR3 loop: CASSPISEYTGELFF. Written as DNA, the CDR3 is TGTGCCAGCAGCCCCATTTCGGAGTACACCGGGGAGCTGTTTTTT.

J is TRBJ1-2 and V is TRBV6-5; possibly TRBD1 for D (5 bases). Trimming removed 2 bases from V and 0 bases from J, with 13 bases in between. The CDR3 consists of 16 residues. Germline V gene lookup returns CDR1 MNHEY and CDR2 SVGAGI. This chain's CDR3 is CASSYDRRTSNYGYTF. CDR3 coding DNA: TGTGCCAGCAGTTACGATCGACGGACATCTAACTATGGCTACACCTTC.

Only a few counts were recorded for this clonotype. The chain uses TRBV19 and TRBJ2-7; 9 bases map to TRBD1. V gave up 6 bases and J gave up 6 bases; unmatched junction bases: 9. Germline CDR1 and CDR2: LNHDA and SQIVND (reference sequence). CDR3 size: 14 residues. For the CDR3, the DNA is TGTGCCAGTAGCGCAGCCGGGACAGGGTGCGAGCAGTACTTC. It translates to CASSAAGTGCEQYF.

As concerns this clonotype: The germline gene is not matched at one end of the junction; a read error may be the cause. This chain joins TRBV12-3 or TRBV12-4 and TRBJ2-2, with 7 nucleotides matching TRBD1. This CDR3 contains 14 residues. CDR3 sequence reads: CASSLDRVTGELFF. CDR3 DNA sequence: TGTGCCAGCAGCTTAGACAGGGTCACCGGGGAGCTGTTTTTT.

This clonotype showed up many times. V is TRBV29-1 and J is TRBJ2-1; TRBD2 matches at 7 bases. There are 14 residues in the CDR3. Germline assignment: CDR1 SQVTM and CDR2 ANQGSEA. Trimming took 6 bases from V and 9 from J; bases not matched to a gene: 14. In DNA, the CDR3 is TGCAGCGTGTCCGTGGCGGGGGAGAAGGGTGAGCAGTTCTTC. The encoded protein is CSVSVAGEKGEQFF.